Below, 13 T cell receptor beta chains from the same sample are listed, as sequenced in a study of T cells in Graves' hyperthyroidism and ophthalmopathy. Researchers took RNA transcripts and amplified the TCR beta CDR3 regions from them. The primer set for the first-round RT-PCR of the TCR CDR3 was HTBI. MiXCR, applied by TCRdb to the multiplex PCR reads, yields one record per CDR3 protein. Counted here are some 570,000 distinct CDR3 sequences, 13% to 15% occurring once; the ten biggest clones make up 6.5% to 9%. The sample was blood. The origin of the receptors is a young woman with Graves' ophthalmopathy.

Only a few counts were recorded for this clonotype. This sequence joins TRBV9 and TRBJ1-3; 9 bases are a match to TRBD1. Germline V gene lookup returns CDR1 SGDLS and CDR2 YYNGEE. The CDR3 runs to 15 residues. Trimming at V came to 4 bases and at J to 16 bases, leaving 18 bases not matched to a gene. The CDR3 nucleotides read TGTGCCAGCAGCCTCACACCGGGACAGGGATCCTTTAGGTATTTT. Protein: CASSLTPGQGSFRYF. Using reference TRBV9 and TRBJ1-3 for the parts outside the CDR3, the full variable domain is DSGVTQTPKHLITATGQRVTLRCSPRSGDLSVYWYQQSLDQGLQFLIQYYNGEERAKGNILERFSAQQFPDLHSELNLSSLELGDSALYFCASSLTPGQGSFRYFGEGSWLTVV.

This clonotype has at least ten counts. V gene TRBV7-9 combines with J gene TRBJ2-3; D uncertain. Germline-derived CDR1 and CDR2 are SEHNR and FQNEAQ (reference sequence). The CDR3 contains 15 residues. Trimming shortened V by 3 bases and J by 2 bases, and 12 bases separated the two germline ends. The CDR3 coding sequence is TGTGCCAGCAGCTTGAACAACTTAAACACAGATACGCAGTATTTT. Encoded protein: CASSLNNLNTDTQYF. The whole variable domain, remainder taken from reference TRBV7-9 and TRBJ2-3, is DTGVSQNPRHKITKRGQNVTFRCDPISEHNRLYWYRQTLGQGPEFLTYFQNEAQLEKSRLLSDRFSAERPKGSFSTLEIQRTEQGDSAMYLCASSLNNLNTDTQYFGPGTRLTVL.

In its sample, this clonotype was seen many times. The chain has TRBV12-3 or TRBV12-4 and TRBJ2-1; 8 bases fit TRBD1. The CDR3 totals 21 residues. V lost 3 bases, J lost 1 base, and 20 bases stayed unmatched. The DNA of the CDR3 is TGTGCCAGCAGTTTTAGGGGACGGACAGGGCCAGGCGAGGCTTCCTACAATGAGCAGTTCTTC. Protein product: CASSFRGRTGPGEASYNEQFF.

This clonotype was seen at least ten times. The J gene is TRBJ2-1, the V gene TRBV5-1; 13 nucleotides match TRBD2. The ends lost 0 bases at V and 10 bases at J; junction bases unmatched: 10. Germline CDR1 SGHRS, CDR2 YFSETQ. The CDR3 contains 17 residues. The CDR3 region is CASSLAGGTSGKSEQFF. CDR3 DNA: TGCGCCAGCAGCTTGGCCGGTGGGACTAGCGGGAAAAGCGAGCAGTTCTTC.

This clonotype was counted ten times or more. V usage is TRBV30 and J usage is TRBJ2-3; 10 nucleotides agree with TRBD2. The CDR3 consists of 15 residues. With V trimmed by 2 bases and J by 4 bases, 6 bases remained unmatched. The germline gives CDR1 GTSNPN, CDR2 SVGIG (reference sequence). As DNA, the CDR3 is TGTGCCTGGAGTAAAGGGACTAGCGCCCCAGATACGCAGTATTTT. Translated, it gives CAWSKGTSAPDTQYF. The variable domain in full, completed from reference TRBV30 and TRBJ2-3, reads SQTIHQWPATLVQPVGSPLSLECTVEGTSNPNLYWYRQAAGRGLQLLFYSVGIGQISSEVPQNLSASRPQDRQFILSSKKLLLSDSGFYLCAWSKGTSAPDTQYFGPGTRLTVL.

The CDR3 spells CATSSLGRTYNEQFF. The CDR3 nucleotides read TGTGCCACCAGTAGTCTGGGACGGACCTACAATGAGCAGTTCTTC. The chain carries TRBV24-1 and TRBJ2-1; D might be TRBD1 or TRBD2, each matching 5 bases. Germline V gene sequence: CDR1 KGHDR, CDR2 SFDVKD. V was clipped by 6 bases and J by 2 bases, with 13 bases between them. The CDR3 length is 15 residues.

The V gene is TRBV27, the J gene TRBJ2-1; D gene ambiguous. The CDR3 runs 11 residues. Trimming stripped 9 bases from V and 4 bases from J, with 7 bases between. From germline, CDR1 is MNHEY and CDR2 SMNVEV (reference sequence). The CDR3 coding sequence is TGTGCCAGTGCCCTTTACAATGAGCAGTTCTTC. This encodes CASALYNEQFF.

The chain couples TRBV15 to TRBJ1-3; weak D call: TRBD1 (6 bases). Trimming cost V 1 base and J 2 bases, with 15 bases left between them. There are 17 residues in the CDR3. Germline V gene sequence: CDR1 LNHNV, CDR2 YYDKDF (reference sequence). CDR3 nucleotides: TGTGCCACCAGCAGAGGAAAAACGCGGGACACTGGAAACACCATATATTTT. Its translation: CATSRGKTRDTGNTIYF.

The chain links TRBV24-1 to TRBJ2-2, with D tentatively TRBD2 (6 bases). The CDR3 sequence is 20 residues long. V was trimmed by 3 bases and J by 2 bases, leaving 24 bases between them. Germline CDR1 is KGHDR and CDR2 is SFDVKD. CDR3 coding DNA: TGTGCCACCAGTGATCCCGGTAGCGCGGGCGGGGTGGTTAACACCGGGGAGCTGTTTTTT. The encoded protein is CATSDPGSAGGVVNTGELFF.

This clonotype has a count of ten or more. The V gene is TRBV12-3 or TRBV12-4, the J gene TRBJ2-3, with D tentatively TRBD1 (5 bases). This CDR3 region has 14 residues. Trimming took off 5 bases at V and 6 bases at J, with 15 bases between the two ends. CDR3 coding DNA: TGTGCCAGCAGTCCGGACGCCCACAGGGATACGCAGTATTTT. Its translation is CASSPDAHRDTQYF.

The chain has TRBV28 and TRBJ1-3; no definite D call. Trimming removed 1 base at V and 2 bases at J, with 12 bases between. CDR1 and CDR2 from the germline V gene are MDHEN and SYDVKM. This CDR3 is 16 amino acids long. CDR3 in DNA: TGTGCCAGCAGTTTATTTGCTCGGGAAGCTGGAAACACCATATATTTT. It is translated as CASSLFAREAGNTIYF.

This clonotype was observed many times. This sequence joins TRBV11-2 and TRBJ1-1; 9 bases line up with TRBD1. There are 17 residues in the CDR3. Germline loops: CDR1 SGHAT, CDR2 FQNNGV. With V trimmed by 1 base and J by 8 bases, 14 bases remained unmatched. The CDR3 spells CASSLAGFRGTGREAFF. The CDR3 DNA reads TGTGCCAGCAGCTTAGCAGGTTTTCGAGGGACAGGGAGAGAAGCTTTCTTT.

This clonotype was counted many times. The chain carries TRBV20-1 and TRBJ2-1; 8 nucleotides align to TRBD2. Looked up from germline, CDR1 is DFQATT and CDR2 is SNEGSKA (reference sequence). Trimming cost V 0 bases and J 4 bases; bases outside gene matches: 8. This CDR3 is built from 16 residues. The CDR3 DNA follows: TGCAGTGCTAGAGAAATCCGACCTAGCGGGTACAATGAGCAGTTCTTC. It specifies CSAREIRPSGYNEQFF.